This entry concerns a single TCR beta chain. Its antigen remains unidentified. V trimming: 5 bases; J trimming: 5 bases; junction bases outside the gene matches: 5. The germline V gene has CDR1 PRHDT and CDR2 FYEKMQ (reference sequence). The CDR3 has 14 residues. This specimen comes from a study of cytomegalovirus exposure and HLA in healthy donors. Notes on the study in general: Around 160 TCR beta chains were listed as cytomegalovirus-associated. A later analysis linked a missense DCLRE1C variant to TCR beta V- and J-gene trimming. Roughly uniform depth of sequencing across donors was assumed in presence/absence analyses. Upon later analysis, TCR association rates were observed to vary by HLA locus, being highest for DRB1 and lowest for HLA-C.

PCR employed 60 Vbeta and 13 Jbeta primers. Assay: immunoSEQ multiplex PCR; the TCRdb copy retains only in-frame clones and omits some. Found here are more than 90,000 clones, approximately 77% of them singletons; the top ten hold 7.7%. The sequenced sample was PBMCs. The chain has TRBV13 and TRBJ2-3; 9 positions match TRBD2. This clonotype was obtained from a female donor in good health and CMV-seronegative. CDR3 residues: CASSARGGQDTQYF. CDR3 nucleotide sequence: TGTGCCAGCAGCGCGCGGGGGGGCCAAGATACGCAGTATTTT.